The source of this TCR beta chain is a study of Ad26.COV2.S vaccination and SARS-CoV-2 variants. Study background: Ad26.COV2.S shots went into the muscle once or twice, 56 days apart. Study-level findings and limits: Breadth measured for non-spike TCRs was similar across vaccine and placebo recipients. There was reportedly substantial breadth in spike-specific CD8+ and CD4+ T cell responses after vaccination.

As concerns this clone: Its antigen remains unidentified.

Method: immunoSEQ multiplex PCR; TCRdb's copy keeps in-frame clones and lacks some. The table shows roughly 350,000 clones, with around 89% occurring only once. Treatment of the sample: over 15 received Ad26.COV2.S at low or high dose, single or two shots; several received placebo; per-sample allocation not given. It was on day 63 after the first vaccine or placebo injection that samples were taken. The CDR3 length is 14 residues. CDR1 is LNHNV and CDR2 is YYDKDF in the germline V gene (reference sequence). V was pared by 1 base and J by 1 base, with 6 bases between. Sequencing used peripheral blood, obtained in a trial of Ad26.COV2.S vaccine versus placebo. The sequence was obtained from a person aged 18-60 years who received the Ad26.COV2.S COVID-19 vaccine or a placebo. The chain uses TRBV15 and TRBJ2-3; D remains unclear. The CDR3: CATSRVSGTDTQYF. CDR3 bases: TGTGCCACCAGCAGAGTGAGTGGCACAGATACGCAGTATTTT.